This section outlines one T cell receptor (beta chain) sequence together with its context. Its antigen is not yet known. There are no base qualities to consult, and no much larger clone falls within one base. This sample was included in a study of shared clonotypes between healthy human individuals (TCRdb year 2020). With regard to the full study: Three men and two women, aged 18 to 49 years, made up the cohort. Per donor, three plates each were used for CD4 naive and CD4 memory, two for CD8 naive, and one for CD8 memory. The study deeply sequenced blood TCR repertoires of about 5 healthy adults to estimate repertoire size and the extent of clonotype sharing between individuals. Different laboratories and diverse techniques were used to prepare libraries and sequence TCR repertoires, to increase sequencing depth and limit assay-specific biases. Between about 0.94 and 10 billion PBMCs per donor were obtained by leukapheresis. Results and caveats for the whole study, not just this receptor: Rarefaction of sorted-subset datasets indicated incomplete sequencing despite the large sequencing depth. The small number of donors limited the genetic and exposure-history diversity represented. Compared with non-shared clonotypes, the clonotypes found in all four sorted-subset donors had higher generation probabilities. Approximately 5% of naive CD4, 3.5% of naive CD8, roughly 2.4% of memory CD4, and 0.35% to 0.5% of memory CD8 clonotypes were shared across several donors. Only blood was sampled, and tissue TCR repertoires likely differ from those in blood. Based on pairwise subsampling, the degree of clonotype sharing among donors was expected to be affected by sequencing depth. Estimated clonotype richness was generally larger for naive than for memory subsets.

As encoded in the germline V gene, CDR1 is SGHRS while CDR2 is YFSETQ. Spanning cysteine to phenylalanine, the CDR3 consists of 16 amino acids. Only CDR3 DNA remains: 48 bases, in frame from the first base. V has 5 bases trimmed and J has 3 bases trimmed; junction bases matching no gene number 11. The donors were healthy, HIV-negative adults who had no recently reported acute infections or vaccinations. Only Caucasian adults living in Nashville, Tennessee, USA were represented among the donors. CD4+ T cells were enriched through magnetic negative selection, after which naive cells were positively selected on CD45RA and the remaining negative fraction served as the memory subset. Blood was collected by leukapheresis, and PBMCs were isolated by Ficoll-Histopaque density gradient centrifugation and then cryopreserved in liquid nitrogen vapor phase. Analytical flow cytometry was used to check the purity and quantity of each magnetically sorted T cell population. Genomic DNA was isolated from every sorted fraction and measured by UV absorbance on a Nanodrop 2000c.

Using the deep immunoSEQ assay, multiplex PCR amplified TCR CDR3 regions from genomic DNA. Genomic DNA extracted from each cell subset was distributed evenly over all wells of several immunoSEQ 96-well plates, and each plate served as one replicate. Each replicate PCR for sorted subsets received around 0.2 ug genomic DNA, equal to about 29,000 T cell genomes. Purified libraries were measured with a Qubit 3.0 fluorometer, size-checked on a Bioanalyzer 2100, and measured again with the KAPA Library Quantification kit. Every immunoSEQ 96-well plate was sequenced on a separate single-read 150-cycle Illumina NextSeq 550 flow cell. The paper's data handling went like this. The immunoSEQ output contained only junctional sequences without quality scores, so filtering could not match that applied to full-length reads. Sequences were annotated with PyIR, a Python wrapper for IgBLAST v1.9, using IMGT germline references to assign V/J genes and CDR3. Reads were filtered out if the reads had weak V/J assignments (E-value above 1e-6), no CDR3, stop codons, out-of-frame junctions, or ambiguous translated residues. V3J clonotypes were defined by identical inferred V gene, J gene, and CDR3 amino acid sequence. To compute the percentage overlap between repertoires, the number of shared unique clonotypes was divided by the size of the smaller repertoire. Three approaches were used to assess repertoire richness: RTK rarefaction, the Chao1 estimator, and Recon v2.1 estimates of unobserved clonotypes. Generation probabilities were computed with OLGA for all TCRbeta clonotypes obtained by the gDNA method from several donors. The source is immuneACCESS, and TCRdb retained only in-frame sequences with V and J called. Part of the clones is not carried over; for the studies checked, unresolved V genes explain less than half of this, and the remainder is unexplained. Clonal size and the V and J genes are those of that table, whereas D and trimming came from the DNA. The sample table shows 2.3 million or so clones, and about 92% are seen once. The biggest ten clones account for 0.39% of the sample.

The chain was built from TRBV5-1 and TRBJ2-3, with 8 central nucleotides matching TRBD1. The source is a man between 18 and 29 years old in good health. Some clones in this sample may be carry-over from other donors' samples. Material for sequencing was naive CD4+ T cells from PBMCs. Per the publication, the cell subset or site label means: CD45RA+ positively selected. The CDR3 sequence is CASRKLTRQGTDTQYF. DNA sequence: TGCGCCAGCAGGAAACTGACGAGACAGGGGACAGATACGCAGTATTTT.